This T cell receptor (beta chain) emerged from a study of metastatic and nonmetastatic thyroid tumors. Looking at the study overall: A comparison of repertoires was made across blood and tumor or nodule tissue from malignant and benign thyroid patients. General study results and limits: Compared with benign nodules, malignant thyroid tumors were reported to have significantly higher TCR beta diversity in both blood and tumor.

TCRdb re-analyzed the PCR reads using MiXCR. The sample gives 15,000 to 18,000 clones, about 4% of which show up once; 23% is in the top ten. All patients were untreated before thyroid surgery. On this clone: Its antigen is not identified. The junction departs from the called germline gene at one end, perhaps through a read error.

The CDR3 runs to 14 residues. What was sequenced was tumor tissue. V usage is TRBV12-3 or TRBV12-4 and J usage is TRBJ1-1, with a weak D call TRBD1 (6 bases). The TCR comes from a female donor with papillary thyroid cancer or a benign thyroid nodule (not recorded which). Some clones in this sample may be carry-over from other donors' samples. For the CDR3, the DNA is TGTGCCAGCAGATTAGGGGGTGGGGAGACCGAAGCTTTCTTT. Translation: CASRLGGGETEAFF.